One T cell receptor (beta chain) is described in this entry. Its specificity is not known. This sample was taken from a study of brain T cells in children with intractable seizures. General study findings and limits: Pre-surgery blood may have been undersampled, hiding some clones.

As for time point: blood from clinic visit 5 months post-surgery; TSC patient then seizure free. Clones were read by immunoSEQ multiplex PCR, and TCRdb kept only the in-frame ones, dropping some. The table has about 320,000 clones, 93% seen once; the top ten hold 4.5% to 7%. This receptor was obtained from a boy less than two years old with tuberous sclerosis and intractable seizures. Source: peripheral blood, taken less than 6 months after surgery.

CDR3 protein: CASSVEAGSNQPQHF. Written as DNA, the CDR3 is TGTGCCAGCAGCGTAGAGGCAGGGAGTAATCAGCCCCAGCATTTT. J is TRBJ1-5 and V is TRBV9; the D gene is possibly TRBD1 (5 bases). Germline V CDR1 and CDR2: SGDLS, YYNGEE. This CDR3 has 15 residues. The V and J ends lost 0 bases and 4 bases respectively, with 11 bases between them. Using reference TRBV9 and TRBJ1-5 for the parts outside the CDR3, the full variable domain is DSGVTQTPKHLITATGQRVTLRCSPRSGDLSVYWYQQSLDQGLQFLIQYYNGEERAKGNILERFSAQQFPDLHSELNLSSLELGDSALYFCASSVEAGSNQPQHFGDGTRLSIL.